The 10 T cell receptor beta chains given below trace back to one sample, sequenced in a study of blood T cells in healthy people across ages. A second PCR, run for 7 to 11 cycles, used a sample-barcoded 5' primer plus a J-beta primer mix. One entry per CDR3 protein results from TCRdb running MiXCR on the 5' RACE reads. This sample has about a million distinct CDR3 sequences, with 51% found just once. Material: blood. These receptors originate from a woman aged 55 to 70 in good health.

The chain joins TRBV10-3 to TRBJ2-1, with TRBD2 matching 9 bases. The CDR3 contains 16 residues. Germline loops: CDR1 ENHRY, CDR2 SYGVKD. The junction had 13 bases not matched to a gene; V was cut back by 4 bases and J by 9 bases. CDR3 residues: CAISALAGAAAGEQFF. CDR3 in DNA: TGTGCCATCAGTGCCTTAGCGGGAGCGGCGGCAGGTGAGCAGTTCTTC.

This clonotype has only one observation. This chain links TRBV11-2 with TRBJ1-2; D is ambiguous. With 5 bases removed from V and 4 bases from J, the gap between germline ends came to 14 bases. This CDR3 is built from 14 residues. Per the germline V gene, CDR1 is SGHAT and CDR2 is FQNNGV. DNA for the CDR3: TGTGCCAGCAGCCAACACGGAGGAAGCTATGGCTACACCTTC. Translated: CASSQHGGSYGYTF.

This rearrangement joins TRBV10-3 to TRBJ1-6; D not resolved. The CDR3 is 13 residues long. In germline, CDR1 is ENHRY, CDR2 SYGVKD. V shed 3 bases and J shed 7 bases, with 7 bases lying between them. CDR3 in DNA: TGTGCCATCAGTGACTTGAGCAATTCACCCCTCCACTTT. It specifies CAISDLSNSPLHF.

The rearrangement uses TRBV18 and TRBJ1-1; tentatively, D is TRBD1 (6 bases). CDR3 length: 14 residues. Deletions cut 6 bases from V and 6 bases from J, with 17 bases between. Looked up from germline, CDR1 is KGHSH and CDR2 is LQKENI. CDR3 DNA sequence: TGTGCCAGCTCTCTGGACAGACTTAGATCTGAAGCTTTCTTT. Its protein is CASSLDRLRSEAFF. Drawing the rest from reference TRBV18 and TRBJ1-1, the complete variable domain is NAGVMQNPRHLVRRRGQEARLRCSPMKGHSHVYWYRQLPEEGLKFMVYLQKENIIDESGMPKERFSAEFPKEGPSILRIQQVVRGDSAAYFCASSLDRLRSEAFFGQGTRLTVV.

The chain couples TRBV7-2 to TRBJ2-7, with 9 nucleotides matching TRBD2. V gave up 1 base and J gave up 12 bases; unmatched junction bases: 7. The germline CDR1 and CDR2 sequences are SGHTA and FQGNSA. CDR3 length: 13 residues. CDR3 residues: CASSLVLAGVLYF. DNA for the CDR3: TGTGCCAGCAGCTTAGTTTTAGCGGGAGTTCTGTACTTC.

This clonotype was picked up a small number of times. V is TRBV5-1 and J is TRBJ1-2; a weak D match, TRBD1 (5 bases). Trimming left V 4 bases short and J 4 bases short, with 17 bases between. This CDR3 has 15 residues. Germline CDR1 reads SGHRS; CDR2 reads YFSETQ. The CDR3 loop is CASSQSQGSTYGYTF. As DNA, the CDR3 is TGCGCCAGCAGCCAGAGTCAGGGCTCCACCTATGGCTACACCTTC.

The genes are TRBV21-1 and TRBJ2-6; the table's D call TRBD1 went unverified against the DNA. TRBV21-1 corresponds to a pseudogene. The CDR3 runs 22 residues. Here the CDR3 reads CASSPQQNRGRRKASGANVLTF. CDR3 DNA: TGTGCCAGCAGCCCTCAGCAGAACAGGGGGCGGCGGAAAGCCTCTGGGGCCAACGTCCTGACTTTC.

The CDR3 sequence: CSARVVPLHLPETQYF. The CDR3 DNA sequence: TGCAGTGCTAGAGTAGTCCCGCTCCACCTTCCAGAGACCCAGTACTTC. V gene TRBV20-1 combines with J gene TRBJ2-5; no firm D call. This CDR3 is built from 16 residues. Deletions cut 1 base from V and 4 bases from J, with 19 bases between. The germline CDR1 and CDR2 sequences are DFQATT and SNEGSKA (reference sequence).

This clonotype was observed a handful of times. The CDR3 sequence is CASSFRYSNQPQHF. The DNA of the CDR3 is TGTGCCAGCAGTTTCCGCTATAGCAATCAGCCCCAGCATTTT. This chain links TRBV28 with TRBJ1-5; no firm D call. The CDR3 is 14 residues long. Between the trimmed V and J ends, which lost 3 bases and 0 bases, there was a span of 6 bases. Germline V gives CDR1 MDHEN, CDR2 SYDVKM.

The genes are TRBV13 and TRBJ2-3; D uncertain. Trimming shortened V by 2 bases and J by 2 bases, and 11 bases separated the two germline ends. Germline V gene sequence: CDR1 PRHDT, CDR2 FYEKMQ (reference sequence). The CDR3 loop spans 15 amino acids. In DNA form, the CDR3 reads TGTGCCAGCAGCTTAACGGCAGGCGACACAGATACGCAGTATTTT. Translation gives CASSLTAGDTDTQYF.